This TCR beta chain was observed in a study of T cells after yellow fever vaccination. Study at large: Preparation of fractions with low cell numbers was performed using SMART-Seq v4 Ultra Low Input.

TCRdb called the 5' RACE reads again in MiXCR, with one record for every CDR3 protein. This sample yields 350,000 to 450,000 distinct CDR3 sequences, of which around a sixth are seen a single time; 15% to 20% belongs to the top ten. The germline CDR1 and CDR2 sequences are SGHRS and YFSETQ. Trimming took 0 bases from V and 4 from J, leaving 11 bases between them. This CDR3 has 15 residues. This TCR derives from a man between 18 and 35 years old who received the YFV17D yellow fever vaccine. Sample: PBMCs, taken before the yellow fever booster vaccination. This chain uses TRBV5-1 with TRBJ2-1; D not certain. This chain's CDR3 is CASSLEVQPYNEQFF. For the CDR3, the DNA is TGCGCCAGCAGCTTGGAGGTACAGCCTTACAATGAGCAGTTCTTC.